The 32 T cell receptor beta chains reported below all come from one sample, sequenced in a study of shared clonotypes between healthy human individuals (dated by TCRdb to the early 2020s). For the CD8 naive samples, CD45RO-negative cells were positively selected for CCR7, yielding a CD45RA+CCR7+ population from which TemRA cells were excluded. To prepare the library, the immunoSEQ multiplex PCR assay was applied. TCRdb took this table from immuneACCESS and kept in-frame rearrangements with V and J called. Such tables lack part of the clones; where checked against another copy, unresolved V genes explain under half of the gap, and the rest is unexplained. The sample data list millions of clones, and about 95% of these were observed just once. The biggest ten clones account for about 1.1% of the sample. The sequenced sample was naive CD8+ T cells sorted from blood. The cell subset or site tag for this specimen amounts to: CD45RA+CCR7+. Receptors originate from a man between 18 and 29 years old in good health.

The rearrangement uses TRBV7-6 and TRBJ2-1, with 7 bases aligning to TRBD2. Germline V CDR1 and CDR2: SGHVS, FNYEAQ. The CDR3 has 15 amino acids. With 3 bases clipped from V and 7 bases from J, the junction kept 9 bases outside the gene matches. CDR3 nucleotide sequence: TGTGCCAGCAGCTTCGAAGCGGGACGGGGGAATGAGCAGTTCTTC. Protein sequence: CASSFEAGRGNEQFF.

V usage is TRBV25-1 and J usage is TRBJ2-3, with a tentative D call TRBD2 (5 bases). The germline gives CDR1 MGHDK, CDR2 SYGVNS. This CDR3 has 15 residues. The V end lost 2 bases, the J end lost 2 bases, and 11 bases lay between the germline ends. In DNA form, the CDR3 reads TGTGCCAGCAGTGAAGAGGCGGGTGTCACAGATACGCAGTATTTT. Its translation is CASSEEAGVTDTQYF.

V is TRBV30 and J is TRBJ1-5, with D possibly matching TRBD1 (6 bases). Germline V gene sequence: CDR1 GTSNPN, CDR2 SVGIG (reference sequence). V gave up 0 bases and J gave up 2 bases, with 11 bases separating them. This CDR3 has 15 residues. The CDR3 protein is CAWSVFGGGNQPQHF. Here the CDR3 DNA reads TGTGCCTGGAGTGTATTTGGGGGCGGCAATCAGCCCCAGCATTTT.

The chain is built from TRBV9 and TRBJ2-1, with D perhaps matching TRBD1 or TRBD2 (5 bases each). The CDR3 extends over 15 amino acids. Germline V gene sequence: CDR1 SGDLS, CDR2 YYNGEE. V lost 3 bases, J lost 1 base, and 11 bases lay in between. The CDR3 reads CASSGRDGSYNEQFF. The DNA for the CDR3 is TGTGCCAGCAGCGGCCGGGACGGTTCCTACAATGAGCAGTTCTTC.

The rearrangement uses TRBV9 and TRBJ2-5; 10 bases align to TRBD1. Germline values: CDR1 SGDLS, CDR2 YYNGEE. The CDR3 runs 19 residues. Germline trimming cut 4 bases from V and 4 bases from J; bases unmatched to any gene: 19. CDR3 region: CASSFLGRTGGVGGETQYF. The CDR3 region has the DNA TGTGCCAGCAGCTTTCTGGGGCGGACAGGGGGTGTAGGCGGAGAGACCCAGTACTTC.

The chain is built from TRBV25-1 and TRBJ1-4; 7 bases match TRBD1. CDR3 length: 17 residues. V lost 5 bases, J lost 7 bases, and 16 bases stayed unmatched. Germline CDR1 MGHDK, CDR2 SYGVNS. In DNA form, the CDR3 reads TGTGCCAGCAGTCCGGACAGGTTCACCCCGGTGGGTGAAAAACTGTTTTTT. It translates to CASSPDRFTPVGEKLFF.

J is TRBJ2-7 and V is TRBV4-3; TRBD2 agrees at 10 bases. CDR1 and CDR2 (germline): LGHNA, YSLEER. V lost 0 bases to trimming and J lost 2 bases; unmatched junction nucleotides: 10. There are 18 residues in the CDR3. In DNA form, the CDR3 reads TGCGCCAGCAGCCAAGAGTTCCGGACTAGCGGCCCACCCTACGAGCAGTACTTC. This gives the protein CASSQEFRTSGPPYEQYF.

The chain carries TRBV30 and TRBJ1-6; unclear D gene. The germline V gene encodes CDR1 GTSNPN and CDR2 SVGIG (reference sequence). This CDR3 has 15 amino acids. The germline V and J ends were trimmed by 1 base and 0 bases, with 7 bases remaining between them. The CDR3 sequence: CAWSDTFSYNSPLHF. The CDR3 coding sequence is TGTGCCTGGAGTGATACATTCTCCTATAATTCACCCCTCCACTTT. The whole variable domain, remainder taken from reference TRBV30 and TRBJ1-6, is SQTIHQWPATLVQPVGSPLSLECTVEGTSNPNLYWYRQAAGRGLQLLFYSVGIGQISSEVPQNLSASRPQDRQFILSSKKLLLSDSGFYLCAWSDTFSYNSPLHFGNGTRLTVT.

This clone showed up just once. The chain couples TRBV19 to TRBJ1-4; D gene unclear. CDR1 and CDR2 from the germline V gene are LNHDA and SQIVND (reference sequence). The CDR3 extends over 16 amino acids. V was trimmed by 3 bases and J by 0 bases, leaving 11 bases between them. CDR3 loop: CASSIGLYATNEKLFF. The CDR3 nucleotides read TGTGCCAGTAGTATTGGCCTCTATGCAACTAATGAAAAACTGTTTTTT.

About this clone itself: The same CDR3 is also encoded by other DNA sequences in this sample. The rearrangement uses TRBV5-6 and TRBJ2-1; D is perhaps TRBD2 (6 bases). The ends were cut back, 4 bases at V and 7 bases at J, with 12 bases in the middle. Looked up from germline, CDR1 is SGHDT and CDR2 is YYEEEE. The CDR3 extends over 13 amino acids. CDR3 region: CASSLYRGNEQFF. DNA for the CDR3: TGTGCCAGCAGCCTTTATCGGGGGAATGAGCAGTTCTTC.

The gene calls are TRBV4-3 and TRBJ2-2; either TRBD1 or TRBD2 may fit D (5 bases each). Trimming took 4 bases from V and 0 from J, leaving 12 bases between them. There are 16 residues in the CDR3. Germline assignment: CDR1 LGHNA and CDR2 YSLEER. The CDR3 here is CASSLIWGSNTGELFF. The CDR3 DNA sequence: TGCGCCAGCAGCCTTATCTGGGGGTCGAACACCGGGGAGCTGTTTTTT.

The chain links TRBV10-3 to TRBJ2-1; 9 positions match TRBD2. This CDR3 region has 16 residues. CDR1 ENHRY and CDR2 SYGVKD come from the germline V gene. V lost 0 bases to trimming and J lost 10 bases; unmatched junction nucleotides: 10. CDR3 sequence (DNA): TGTGCCATCAGTGAGTCTGCTAGCGGGGAACTACCGGAGCAGTTCTTC. Translated, it gives CAISESASGELPEQFF.

This rearrangement joins TRBV27 to TRBJ2-1, with D maybe TRBD2 (6 bases). This CDR3 contains 16 residues. The germline V gene has CDR1 MNHEY and CDR2 SMNVEV (reference sequence). Between the trimmed V and J ends, which lost 0 bases and 4 bases, there was a span of 13 bases. CDR3 nucleotide sequence: TGTGCCAGCAGTTTATCGGCGGGGCAAAAATACAATGAGCAGTTCTTC. Its protein product is CASSLSAGQKYNEQFF.

The chain carries TRBV15 and TRBJ2-1; 8 bases line up with TRBD2. Trimming removed 1 base from V and 3 bases from J; junction bases left unmatched: 2. The CDR3 length is 15 residues. CDR1 and CDR2 (germline): LNHNV, YYDKDF (reference sequence). The CDR3 is CATSRAAGDYNEQFF. Here the CDR3 DNA reads TGTGCCACCAGCAGAGCAGCGGGGGACTACAATGAGCAGTTCTTC.

The rearrangement links TRBV7-6 to TRBJ2-3; 7 bases line up with TRBD1. V gave up 3 bases and J gave up 4 bases; unmatched junction bases: 7. This CDR3 region has 15 residues. Germline loops: CDR1 SGHVS, CDR2 FNYEAQ. CDR3: CASSFRDSVADTQYF. The CDR3 DNA follows: TGTGCCAGCAGCTTCCGGGACAGTGTTGCAGATACGCAGTATTTT.

This clone came up a few times. The gene calls are TRBV2 and TRBJ1-1; perhaps TRBD1 as D (6 bases). This CDR3 is 13 amino acids long. V lost 5 bases, J lost 7 bases, and 14 bases lay in between. Germline V gene sequence: CDR1 SNHLY, CDR2 FYNNEI. CDR3 nucleotides: TGTGCCAGCAGTCCGGAGACAGGATTTGAAGCTTTCTTT. It translates to CASSPETGFEAFF.

The chain employs TRBV2 and TRBJ2-7; 7 bases fit TRBD1. V trimming: 7 bases; J trimming: 0 bases; junction bases outside the gene matches: 6. This CDR3 is 14 amino acids long. In germline, CDR1 is SNHLY, CDR2 FYNNEI. This chain's CDR3 is CASTTGDSSYEQYF. Written as DNA, the CDR3 is TGTGCCAGCACTACCGGGGACAGCTCCTACGAGCAGTACTTC.

The count of this clone is one. The same CDR3 arises from other DNA sequences in this sample as well. V and J are TRBV11-2 and TRBJ2-7; no firm D call. There are 12 residues in the CDR3. Germline CDR1 SGHAT, CDR2 FQNNGV. V lost 1 base and J lost 5, with 6 bases in between. In nucleotides, the CDR3 is TGTGCCAGCAGCTTAGCCGGAGACGAGCAGTACTTC. As protein: CASSLAGDEQYF.

The chain carries TRBV7-8 and TRBJ2-5, with 7 bases aligning to TRBD2. CDR3 size: 16 residues. V gave up 2 bases and J gave up 1 base; unmatched junction bases: 7. Germline V gives CDR1 SGHVS, CDR2 FQNEAQ. The CDR3 spells CASSLFRAGAQETQYF. In DNA, the CDR3 is TGTGCCAGCAGCTTATTTCGGGCGGGAGCCCAAGAGACCCAGTACTTC. Full variable domain (missing parts from reference TRBV7-8 and TRBJ2-5): GAGVSQSPRYKVAKRGQDVALRCDPISGHVSLFWYQQALGQGPEFLTYFQNEAQLDKSGLPSDRFFAERPEGSVSTLKIQRTQQEDSAVYLCASSLFRAGAQETQYFGPGTRLLVL.

The count of this clone is one. The chain uses TRBV7-2 and TRBJ2-3, with 12 bases that match TRBD2. V lost 5 bases, J lost 4 bases, and 13 bases stayed unmatched. The CDR3 runs to 18 residues. Germline CDR1 and CDR2: SGHTA and FQGNSA. The CDR3 region is CASSHGLAGTLISDTQYF. The CDR3 DNA follows: TGTGCCAGCAGCCACGGACTAGCGGGGACCCTCATCTCAGATACGCAGTATTTT.

The count of this clone is one. The genes are TRBV28 and TRBJ1-1; possibly TRBD1 for D (6 bases). Germline V gene lookup returns CDR1 MDHEN and CDR2 SYDVKM. The germline V and J ends were trimmed by 3 bases and 1 base, with 12 bases remaining between them. CDR3 length: 15 residues. This chain's CDR3 is CASSFPRTENTEAFF. CDR3 sequence (DNA): TGTGCCAGCAGTTTCCCCCGGACAGAGAACACTGAAGCTTTCTTT.

A note on this clone: The sample holds other DNA sequences that translate to the same CDR3. This chain joins TRBV5-1 and TRBJ2-7; 10 bases are a match to TRBD1. Trimming took 2 bases from V and 4 from J; bases not matched to a gene: 3. CDR3 length: 14 residues. CDR1 SGHRS and CDR2 YFSETQ come from the germline V gene. The CDR3 nucleotides are TGCGCCAGCAGCTTCCGGGACAGGGGATACGAGCAGTACTTC. Protein sequence: CASSFRDRGYEQYF.

The chain carries TRBV7-9 and TRBJ1-1; no clear D. CDR1 and CDR2 (germline): SEHNR, FQNEAQ (reference sequence). The CDR3 extends over 13 amino acids. V was shortened by 1 base and J by 7 bases, with 10 bases between the two germline ends. The CDR3 sequence: CASSLDGNGEAFF. The CDR3 bases are TGTGCCAGCAGCTTAGATGGGAACGGTGAAGCTTTCTTT.

The chain has TRBV19 and TRBJ2-1, with 7 bases aligning to TRBD2. The CDR3 is made up of 14 amino acids. With V trimmed by 6 bases and J by 4 bases, 6 bases remained unmatched. Germline V gene sequence: CDR1 LNHDA, CDR2 SQIVND (reference sequence). This CDR3 reads CASRKLAPYNEQFF. CDR3 coding DNA: TGTGCCAGTAGGAAACTAGCGCCGTACAATGAGCAGTTCTTC.

The V and J genes are TRBV27 and TRBJ2-1; a weak D match, TRBD2 (6 bases). The germline CDR1 and CDR2 sequences are MNHEY and SMNVEV (reference sequence). V was trimmed by 2 bases and J by 6 bases, leaving 11 bases between them. The CDR3 covers 14 residues. The CDR3, as DNA: TGTGCCAGCAGTTTACGGGAGAATGGCAATGAGCAGTTCTTC. It encodes CASSLRENGNEQFF.

The chain recombines TRBV15 with TRBJ2-7; a possible D gene is TRBD1 (5 bases). V was shortened by 6 bases and J by 3 bases, with 18 bases between the two germline ends. The germline gives CDR1 LNHNV, CDR2 YYDKDF (reference sequence). CDR3 length: 15 residues. CDR3 loop: CATSSGQAENYEQYF. The CDR3 DNA is TGTGCCACCAGTTCAGGGCAAGCTGAAAACTACGAGCAGTACTTC.

The J gene is TRBJ2-2, the V gene TRBV9, with 7 bases fitting TRBD2. Looked up from germline, CDR1 is SGDLS and CDR2 is YYNGEE. V was clipped by 0 bases and J by 6 bases; unmatched bases: 8. There are 16 residues in the CDR3. The CDR3: CASSVGGRAPSGELFF. DNA of the CDR3: TGTGCCAGCAGCGTAGGTGGGAGGGCCCCCTCCGGGGAGCTGTTTTTT.

Details on this clone: This sample also contains other DNA sequences that code for the same CDR3. The V call is TRBV4-1, the J call TRBJ2-7; TRBD1 is a possible D gene (5 bases). The length of the CDR3 is 12 residues. In germline, CDR1 is MGHRA, CDR2 YSYEKL. V lost 1 base, J lost 6 bases, and 7 bases lay in between. The CDR3: CASSQVGREQYF. CDR3 bases: TGCGCCAGCAGCCAAGTGGGGCGCGAGCAGTACTTC.

The chain employs TRBV9 and TRBJ1-2; 8 bases align to TRBD1. CDR1 and CDR2 (germline): SGDLS, YYNGEE. Unmatched junction bases numbered 8, after V lost 4 bases and J lost 0 bases. CDR3 length: 16 residues. CDR3 sequence (DNA): TGTGCCAGCAGCCATGACAGGGGAGGGGCTAACTATGGCTACACCTTC. It translates to CASSHDRGGANYGYTF.

In this sample, this clone turned up once. Other DNA sequences in this sample translate to the same CDR3. J is TRBJ2-7 and V is TRBV27; D gene ambiguous. The CDR3 length is 14 residues. Between the trimmed V and J ends, which lost 5 bases and 0 bases, there was a span of 11 bases. CDR1 and CDR2 from the germline V gene are MNHEY and SMNVEV (reference sequence). In DNA form, the CDR3 reads TGTGCCAGCAGTCCAAGTGGACCCTCCTACGAGCAGTACTTC. It yields the protein CASSPSGPSYEQYF.

For this clone: The same CDR3 arises from other DNA sequences in this sample as well. The chain carries TRBV6-5 and TRBJ2-1; D call uncertain. CDR1 is MNHEY, CDR2 SVGAGI, per germline. The CDR3 runs 14 residues. Trimming took 0 bases from V and 1 from J, leaving 4 bases between them. The CDR3 reads CASSYSGSYNEQFF. CDR3 DNA sequence: TGTGCCAGCAGTTACTCTGGTTCCTACAATGAGCAGTTCTTC.

V usage is TRBV2 and J usage is TRBJ2-5; 10 bases are a match to TRBD2. The CDR3 contains 14 residues. V shed 10 bases, J shed 1 base, and the junction held 6 bases outside the gene matches. The germline gives CDR1 SNHLY, CDR2 FYNNEI. The CDR3 is CATAGLAVQETQYF. CDR3 coding DNA: TGTGCCACCGCCGGACTAGCGGTCCAAGAGACCCAGTACTTC. Using reference TRBV2 and TRBJ2-5 for the parts outside the CDR3, the full variable domain is EPEVTQTPSHQVTQMGQEVILRCVPISNHLYFYWYRQILGQKVEFLVSFYNNEISEKSEIFDDQFSVERPDGSNFTLKIRSTKLEDSAMYFCATAGLAVQETQYFGPGTRLLVL.